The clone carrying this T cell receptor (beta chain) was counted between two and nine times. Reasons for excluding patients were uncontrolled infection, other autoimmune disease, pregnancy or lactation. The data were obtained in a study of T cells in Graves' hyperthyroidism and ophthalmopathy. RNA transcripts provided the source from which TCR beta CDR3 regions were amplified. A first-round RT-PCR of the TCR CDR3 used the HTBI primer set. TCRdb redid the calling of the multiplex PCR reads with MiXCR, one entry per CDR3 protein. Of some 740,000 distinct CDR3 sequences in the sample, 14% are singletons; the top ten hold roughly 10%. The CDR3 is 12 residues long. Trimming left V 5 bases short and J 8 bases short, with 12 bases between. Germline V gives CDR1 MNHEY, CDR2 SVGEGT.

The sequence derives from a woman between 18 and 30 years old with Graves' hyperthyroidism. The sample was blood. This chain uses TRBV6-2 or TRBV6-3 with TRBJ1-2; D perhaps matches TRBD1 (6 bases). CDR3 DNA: TGTGCCAGCAGTCTGGGGGCAAAAGGCTACACCTTC. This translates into CASSLGAKGYTF.